This is a list of T cell receptor beta chains from one sample in a study of control samples from healthy donors and cancer patients. Measured with immunoSEQ multiplex PCR; TCRdb has only the in-frame clones, and not every one. The sample carries 150,000 to 200,000 clones, roughly 90% recorded once. The sequencing input was blood. These receptors all come from a man aged 25 to 40 in good health. CDR3s include the opening cysteine and the closing phenylalanine or tryptophan. A D gene is named only where the DNA matches it firmly. Only some rows state a clone size, as once, few, many or a class for expanded clones.

j_call	cdr3_length	d_call	clone_size	v_call	cdr3_nt	cdr3_aa
TRBJ2-2	15	NA	NA	TRBV11-2	TGTGCCAGCAGGGGTCCAGGGGCGGAGGGCGGGGAGCTGTTTTTT	CASRGPGAEGGELFF
TRBJ1-3	18	NA	NA	TRBV11-2	TGTGCCAGCAGCGAAAAATCCGCCACCATTACCTCTGGAAACACCATATATTTT	CASSEKSATITSGNTIYF
TRBJ2-7	11	NA	NA	TRBV21-1	TGTGCCAGCAGCAATATGGGCGAGCAGTACTTC	CASSNMGEQYF
TRBJ1-1	13	NA	NA	TRBV25-1	TGTGCCAGCAGTGAAGGGGTAGGGACTGAAGCTTTCTTT	CASSEGVGTEAFF
TRBJ2-1	12	NA	NA	TRBV19	TGTGCCAGTAGTATTGGTGGGTATGAGCAGTTCTTC	CASSIGGYEQFF
TRBJ2-3	15	TRBD1	NA	TRBV7-9	TGTGCCAGCAGCTCCGACGGGACAGGCCCAGATACGCAGTATTTT	CASSSDGTGPDTQYF
TRBJ2-1	17	TRBD2	NA	TRBV6-2/TRBV6-3	TGTGCCAGCAGTACACGCGGCGGGCTAGCGGTTTACAATGAGCAGTTCTTC	CASSTRGGLAVYNEQFF
TRBJ2-7	14	TRBD1	NA	TRBV11-2	TGTGCCAGCAGCTCCAAGGGGGCAACCTACGAGCAGTACTTC	CASSSKGATYEQYF
TRBJ1-4	15	TRBD1	NA	TRBV6-1	TGTGCCAGCAGTGAAAGACAGGGTTTAACTGAAAAACTGTTTTTT	CASSERQGLTEKLFF
TRBJ1-5	13	NA	once	TRBV7-2	TGTGCCAGCAGCTCCGGGACGTTTCAGCCCCAGCATTTT	CASSSGTFQPQHF
TRBJ1-1	13	NA	NA	TRBV29-1	TGCAGCGTTCGATGGCAGTCGTTGCCTGAAGCTTTCTTT	CSVRWQSLPEAFF
TRBJ1-1	12	NA	NA	TRBV7-6	TGTGCCAGCAGCTTAGACAGTGGAGAAGCTTTCTTT	CASSLDSGEAFF
TRBJ2-7	11	NA	NA	TRBV14	TGTGCCAGCAGCCACGCCAGCGAGCAGTACTTC	CASSHASEQYF
TRBJ2-5	15	NA	NA	TRBV19	TGTGCCAGTAGTCTTGCGCCGGGAACGGCGGGTACCCAGTACTTC	CASSLAPGTAGTQYF
TRBJ1-2	13	NA	NA	TRBV6-6	TGTGCCAGCAGTTTTGGGACGGAAAATGGCTACACCTTC	CASSFGTENGYTF
TRBJ2-2	17	TRBD2	once	TRBV24-1	TGTGCCACCAGTGATTCGACTAGCGGGAGGGCCCCCGGGGAGCTGTTTTTT	CATSDSTSGRAPGELFF
TRBJ2-3	14	TRBD2	NA	TRBV9	TGTGCCAGCAGCGGGCCTAGCGGAACAGATACGCAGTATTTT	CASSGPSGTDTQYF
TRBJ1-2	14	TRBD1	NA	TRBV6-6	TGTGCCAGCAGCAGACAGGGGGTCGGCTATGGCTACACCTTC	CASSRQGVGYGYTF
TRBJ2-2	15	TRBD1	once	TRBV18	TGTGCCAGCTCACTGGGACAGGGTGGCACCGGGGAGCTGTTTTTT	CASSLGQGGTGELFF
TRBJ2-3	15	NA	NA	TRBV11-2	TGTGCCAGCAGCCTTACCCTTATTAGCACAGATACGCAGTATTTT	CASSLTLISTDTQYF
TRBJ2-1	14	TRBD2	NA	TRBV28	TGTGCCAGCAGTTTAATGTCGGGGGGGAATGAGCAGTTCTTC	CASSLMSGGNEQFF
TRBJ2-1	16	NA	NA	TRBV7-6	TGTGCCAGCAGCCCAGCCGGGACGCCCACACACAATGAGCAGTTCTTC	CASSPAGTPTHNEQFF
TRBJ1-1	11	NA	NA	TRBV25-1	TGTGCCAGCAGTACGGGCGCCGAAGCTTTCTTT	CASSTGAEAFF
TRBJ2-1	15	NA	NA	TRBV24-1	TGTGCCACCAGTGATTTAGGGAGCACCTACAATGAGCAGTTCTTC	CATSDLGSTYNEQFF
TRBJ2-1	14	NA	NA	TRBV18	TGTGCCAGCTCACCACTCTCGGGGGAAGGTGAGCAGTTCTTC	CASSPLSGEGEQFF
TRBJ2-1	13	TRBD2	few	TRBV6-6	TGTGCCAGCAGCGGAAGCGGGATGGATGAGCAGTTCTTC	CASSGSGMDEQFF
TRBJ1-2	13	NA	NA	TRBV30	TGTGCCTGGAGTTCTACGGGGTTCGGTGGCTACACCTTC	CAWSSTGFGGYTF
TRBJ2-3	16	NA	NA	TRBV5-3	TGTGCCAGAAGCTTGGGCGGGGGCCCTAGCACAGATACGCAGTATTTT	CARSLGGGPSTDTQYF
TRBJ2-3	12	NA	once	TRBV7-9	TGTGCCAGCAGCTTCACTGAGGATACGCAGTATTTT	CASSFTEDTQYF
TRBJ2-5	13	NA	NA	TRBV12-3/TRBV12-4	TGTGCCAGCAGTCTCGGCGGTAAAGAGACCCAGTACTTC	CASSLGGKETQYF
TRBJ1-5	14	NA	NA	TRBV18	TGTGCCAGCTCACCCGGGACGTTATTTCAGCCCCAGCATTTT	CASSPGTLFQPQHF
TRBJ2-3	15	TRBD2	NA	TRBV2	TGTGCCAGCAGGGAGCGGGAGGGTAACACAGATACGCAGTATTTT	CASREREGNTDTQYF
TRBJ1-5	15	TRBD1	many	TRBV4-2	TGTGCCAGCAGCCAAGAATTTCAGGGGGCCAAGCCCCAGCATTTT	CASSQEFQGAKPQHF
TRBJ2-1	12	TRBD2	NA	TRBV4-2	TGTGCCAGCGCGGGAGGGAACAATGAGCAGTTCTTC	CASAGGNNEQFF
TRBJ1-1	13	NA	NA	TRBV6-2/TRBV6-3	TGTGCCAGCAGTTATACGGCCATGAATGAAGCTTTCTTT	CASSYTAMNEAFF
TRBJ2-1	12	NA	NA	TRBV3-1/TRBV3-2	TGTGCCAGCAGCCCGACGGGGTATGAGCAGTTCTTC	CASSPTGYEQFF
TRBJ2-3	13	NA	few	TRBV2	TGTGCCAGCTCCCTGGGGTCCGGGGATACGCAGTATTTT	CASSLGSGDTQYF
TRBJ1-2	14	NA	NA	TRBV5-4	TGTGCCAGCAGCTTGGAGATCTCCGCCCGGGGCTACACCTTC	CASSLEISARGYTF
TRBJ1-1	11	NA	NA	TRBV2	TGTGCCAGCAGATGGGGGGCTGAAGCTTTCTTT	CASRWGAEAFF
TRBJ1-2	14	NA	NA	TRBV18	TGTGCCAGCTCACCACTATACGTCGGGGAGAGCTACACCTTC	CASSPLYVGESYTF
TRBJ1-5	19	NA	few	TRBV6-1	TGTGCCAGCAGTGAAAAAAGCGGTCATTGGGGAACGGGCAATCAGCCCCAGCATTTT	CASSEKSGHWGTGNQPQHF
TRBJ2-1	14	TRBD2	NA	TRBV9	TGTGCCAGCAGCTTCACTAGCGGGAGTAATGAGCAGTTCTTC	CASSFTSGSNEQFF
TRBJ2-6	14	NA	NA	TRBV6-5	TGTGCCAGCAGCTCCTTATCTGGGGCCAACGTCCTGACTTTC	CASSSLSGANVLTF
TRBJ1-3	17	TRBD1	NA	TRBV5-3	TGTGCCAGAAGCCAGGGGACAGGAAGAAGCTCTGGAAACACCATATATTTT	CARSQGTGRSSGNTIYF
TRBJ1-4	15	TRBD1	NA	TRBV5-1	TGCGCCAGCAGCCTTATGGGGACAGGCACTGAAAAACTGTTTTTT	CASSLMGTGTEKLFF
TRBJ1-5	16	NA	NA	TRBV4-3	TGCGCCAGCAGCCAAGAGAAGACCCTCCCCAATCAGCCCCAGCATTTT	CASSQEKTLPNQPQHF
TRBJ1-1	12	NA	NA	TRBV7-2	TGTGCCAGCAGCGGGGGGGGAGGGTATGCTTTCTTT	CASSGGGGYAFF
TRBJ2-7	15	NA	NA	TRBV5-1	TGCGCCAGCAGAGGGGGAAACATGGGTTCCTACGAGCAGTACTTC	CASRGGNMGSYEQYF
TRBJ1-2	12	NA	NA	TRBV12-3/TRBV12-4	TGTGCCAGCAACACCCGGAGCGGAGGCTACACCTTC	CASNTRSGGYTF
TRBJ2-5	12	TRBD2	once	TRBV15	TGTGCCCCCCGGGAGGACGAGGAGACCCAGTACTTC	CAPREDEETQYF
TRBJ1-2	16	NA	NA	TRBV5-1	TGCGCCAGCAGCTTAAGTGCTGCAGCAGCTAACTATGGCTACACCTTC	CASSLSAAAANYGYTF
TRBJ2-2	14	NA	few	TRBV6-5	TGTGCCAGCAGCCGGGACCAGAACACCGGGGAGCTGTTTTTT	CASSRDQNTGELFF
TRBJ1-5	17	TRBD1	NA	TRBV5-1	TGCGCCAGCAGCCCGGGGACAGGGGGTTTGGGCAATCAGCCCCAGCATTTT	CASSPGTGGLGNQPQHF
TRBJ2-2	13	NA	NA	TRBV6-4	TGTGCCAGCAGTGCCAGTCCCACCGGGGAGCTGTTTTTT	CASSASPTGELFF
TRBJ1-2	15	NA	NA	TRBV6-1	TGTGCCAGCAGTGAAAGCGGGGCAGGACTAGGTGGCTACACCTTC	CASSESGAGLGGYTF
TRBJ1-1	15	NA	NA	TRBV13	TGTGCCAGCAGCCCCCCCGAACACCCGAACACTGAAGCTTTCTTT	CASSPPEHPNTEAFF
TRBJ2-1	13	NA	few	TRBV6-5	TGTGCCAGCAGTTACGGGCGGAACAATGAGCAGTTCTTC	CASSYGRNNEQFF
TRBJ2-2	17	NA	NA	TRBV10-3	TGTGCCATCAGGGGGGACGGGAGTTCGGGGAACACCGGGGAGCTGTTTTTT	CAIRGDGSSGNTGELFF
TRBJ2-5	11	NA	NA	TRBV6-5	TGTGCCAGCAGTCCCCTGAGTCCCCAGTACTTC	CASSPLSPQYF
TRBJ2-2	15	NA	NA	TRBV5-1	TGCGCCAGCAGCCCGCGCCCCTCGAACACCGGGGAGCTGTTTTTT	CASSPRPSNTGELFF